Listed below are T cell receptor beta chains from one sample, sequenced in a study of a mutant IDH1 vaccine in newly diagnosed glioma. Profiling relied on immunoSEQ multiplex PCR, and the TCRdb table lists in-frame clones only, not all of them. The sample holds approximately 88,000 clones, roughly 78% seen once. Sequencing was performed on PBMCs, taken from a glioma patient treated with radiotherapy, temozolomide or both. These receptors came from a man aged 40-49 years with glioma. The CDR3 runs from the conserved cysteine through the conserved F or W. D genes are given only for firm matches. Only some rows state a clone size, as once, few, many or a class for expanded clones.

j_gene	v_gene	abundance	d_gene	CDR3aa	CDR3nt
TRBJ2-2	TRBV6-4	.	.	CASSKRDGSNTGELFF	TGTGCCAGCAGCAAACGGGACGGTTCGAACACCGGGGAGCTGTTTTTT
TRBJ2-3	TRBV18	.	.	CASSPTLTDTQYF	TGTGCCAGCTCACCGACGCTTACAGATACGCAGTATTTT
TRBJ2-1	TRBV9	.	TRBD2	CASSVEGGTRPSVDEQFF	TGTGCCAGCAGCGTAGAAGGAGGGACTAGACCCTCTGTGGATGAGCAGTTCTTC
TRBJ1-2	TRBV2	.	.	CASRRGGTTYGYTF	TGTGCCAGCAGGAGGGGTGGGACGACATATGGCTACACCTTC
TRBJ1-1	TRBV7-9	medium-sized	.	CASSLGTGAFF	TGTGCCAGCAGCTTGGGGACGGGAGCTTTCTTT
TRBJ2-1	TRBV9	few	TRBD2	CASSGPPGLPLDEQFF	TGTGCCAGCAGCGGCCCCCCGGGACTACCCCTCGATGAGCAGTTCTTC
TRBJ2-7	TRBV6-7	.	.	CASSYSPIRHEQYF	TGTGCCAGCAGTTACTCGCCCATTCGCCACGAGCAGTACTTC
TRBJ2-7	TRBV5-4	once	.	CASSWRGSYEQYF	TGTGCCAGCAGCTGGAGGGGTTCCTACGAGCAGTACTTC
TRBJ2-7	TRBV18	.	.	CASSPSMTSYEQYF	TGTGCCAGCTCACCAAGCATGACCTCCTACGAGCAGTACTTC
TRBJ2-5	TRBV6-1	.	.	CASSENRPALQYF	TGTGCCAGCAGTGAAAACAGGCCAGCCCTACAGTACTTC
TRBJ2-7	TRBV5-5	.	.	CASSLNGNEQYF	TGTGCCAGCAGCTTGAATGGGAACGAGCAGTACTTC
TRBJ1-2	TRBV6-5	.	.	CASSYSMRCTF	TGTGCCAGCAGTTACTCGATGAGGTGTACCTTC
TRBJ1-1	TRBV30	few	.	CAWSRGLNTEAFF	TGTGCCTGGAGTAGAGGCCTGAACACTGAAGCTTTCTTT
TRBJ1-1	TRBV9	few	.	CASSWSGGTMNTEAFF	TGTGCCAGCAGCTGGTCCGGGGGGACCATGAACACTGAAGCTTTCTTT
TRBJ2-1	TRBV27	.	TRBD2	CASSLEGLAGEVEQFF	TGTGCCAGCAGTTTAGAGGGACTAGCGGGAGAGGTTGAGCAGTTCTTC
TRBJ2-2	TRBV7-9	.	TRBD1	CASSLKKGQVTGELFF	TGTGCCAGCAGCTTAAAGAAAGGACAGGTTACCGGGGAGCTGTTTTTT
TRBJ1-1	TRBV6-5	few	.	CASSPQGHTEAFF	TGTGCCAGCAGCCCCCAGGGGCACACTGAAGCTTTCTTT